This T cell receptor beta chain came from a study of blood T cell repertoires in COVID-19. Authors' processing steps: Reference gene primer amplification in the assay estimated nucleated cell counts. This table comes from immunoSEQ multiplex PCR, and its TCRdb copy is limited to in-frame clones, with some not included. V, J and clone size are those of that table, while D and trimming were read from the DNA. This sample carries 300,000 to 400,000 clones, 90% of them seen once, and the ten largest clones take roughly 3.6%. The participants were between roughly 18 and 90 years old and came from 24 US areas. This CDR3 has 15 residues. V gave up 5 bases and J gave up 2 bases, with 16 bases separating them. From germline, CDR1 is LNHDA and CDR2 SQIVND (reference sequence).

This rearrangement joins TRBV19 to TRBJ2-7, with D uncertain. The sample consisted of PBMCs or T cells enriched from blood (not recorded which). The TCR sequence derives from a woman aged 25 to 39 who had been exposed to COVID-19. CDR3 amino acids: CASSSFVQSTYEQYF. The CDR3 DNA reads as TGTGCCAGTAGTTCCTTCGTTCAGTCCACCTACGAGCAGTACTTC.